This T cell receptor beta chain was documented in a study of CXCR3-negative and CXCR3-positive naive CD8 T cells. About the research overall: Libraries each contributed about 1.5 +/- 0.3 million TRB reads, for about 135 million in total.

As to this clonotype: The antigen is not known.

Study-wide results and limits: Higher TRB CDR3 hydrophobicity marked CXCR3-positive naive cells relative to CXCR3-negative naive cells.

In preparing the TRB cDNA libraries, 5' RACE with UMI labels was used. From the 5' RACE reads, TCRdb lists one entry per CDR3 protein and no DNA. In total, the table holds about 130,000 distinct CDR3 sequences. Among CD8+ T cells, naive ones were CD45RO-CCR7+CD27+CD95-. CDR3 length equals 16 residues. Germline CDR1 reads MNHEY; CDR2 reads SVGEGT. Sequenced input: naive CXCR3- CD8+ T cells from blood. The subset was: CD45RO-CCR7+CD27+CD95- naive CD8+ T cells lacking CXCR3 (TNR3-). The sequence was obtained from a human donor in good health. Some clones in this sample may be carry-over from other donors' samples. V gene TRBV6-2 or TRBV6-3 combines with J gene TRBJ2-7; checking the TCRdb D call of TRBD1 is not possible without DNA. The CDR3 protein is CASSSPERWGAYEQYF.